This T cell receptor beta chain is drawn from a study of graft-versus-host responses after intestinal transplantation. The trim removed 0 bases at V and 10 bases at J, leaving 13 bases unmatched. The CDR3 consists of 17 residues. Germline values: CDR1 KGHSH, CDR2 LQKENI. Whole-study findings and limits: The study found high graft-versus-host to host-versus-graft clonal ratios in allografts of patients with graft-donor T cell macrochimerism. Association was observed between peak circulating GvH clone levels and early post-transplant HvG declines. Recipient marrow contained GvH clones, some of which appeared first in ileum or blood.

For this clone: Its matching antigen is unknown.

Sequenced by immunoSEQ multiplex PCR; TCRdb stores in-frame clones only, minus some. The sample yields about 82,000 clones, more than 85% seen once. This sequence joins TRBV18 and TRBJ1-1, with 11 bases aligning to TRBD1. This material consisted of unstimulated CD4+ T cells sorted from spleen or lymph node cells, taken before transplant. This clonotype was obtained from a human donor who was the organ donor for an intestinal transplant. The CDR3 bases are TGTGCCAGCTCACCACCAAGCCAAGGGACAGGGGGGGTCCGAGCTTTCTTT. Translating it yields CASSPPSQGTGGVRAFF.